The present entry profiles one T cell receptor (beta chain) with its context. This record comes from a study of T cells after somatic rescue of genetic block. TCRdb's copy holds only in-frame clones and misses some; the assay was immunoSEQ multiplex PCR. The data contain just over 14,000 clones, just over 70% of them seen just once; the ten biggest clones take up 13% to 15%. Germline V lookup: CDR1 SEHNR, CDR2 FQNEAQ (reference sequence). Trimming took off 4 bases at V and 11 bases at J, with 11 bases between the two ends. The CDR3 is made up of 11 amino acids. This chain joins TRBV7-9 and TRBJ1-1; D is uncertain. Sample: peripheral blood mononuclear cells (PBMCs). The clonotype originates from a boy aged 5 to 17. CDR3 coding DNA: TGTGCCAGCAGCTACGGGATAGAGGCTTTCTTT. The encoded protein is CASSYGIEAFF.